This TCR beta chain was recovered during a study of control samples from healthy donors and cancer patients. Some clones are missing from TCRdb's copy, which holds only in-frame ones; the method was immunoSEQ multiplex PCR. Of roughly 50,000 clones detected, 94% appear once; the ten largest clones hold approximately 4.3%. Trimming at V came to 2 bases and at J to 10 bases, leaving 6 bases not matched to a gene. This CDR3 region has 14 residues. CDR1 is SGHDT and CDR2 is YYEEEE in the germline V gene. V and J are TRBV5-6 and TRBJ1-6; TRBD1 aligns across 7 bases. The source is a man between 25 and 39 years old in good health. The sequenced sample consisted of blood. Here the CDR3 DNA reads TGTGCCAGCAGCTTAAGACAGGGACGGTCACCCCTCCACTTT. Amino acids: CASSLRQGRSPLHF.